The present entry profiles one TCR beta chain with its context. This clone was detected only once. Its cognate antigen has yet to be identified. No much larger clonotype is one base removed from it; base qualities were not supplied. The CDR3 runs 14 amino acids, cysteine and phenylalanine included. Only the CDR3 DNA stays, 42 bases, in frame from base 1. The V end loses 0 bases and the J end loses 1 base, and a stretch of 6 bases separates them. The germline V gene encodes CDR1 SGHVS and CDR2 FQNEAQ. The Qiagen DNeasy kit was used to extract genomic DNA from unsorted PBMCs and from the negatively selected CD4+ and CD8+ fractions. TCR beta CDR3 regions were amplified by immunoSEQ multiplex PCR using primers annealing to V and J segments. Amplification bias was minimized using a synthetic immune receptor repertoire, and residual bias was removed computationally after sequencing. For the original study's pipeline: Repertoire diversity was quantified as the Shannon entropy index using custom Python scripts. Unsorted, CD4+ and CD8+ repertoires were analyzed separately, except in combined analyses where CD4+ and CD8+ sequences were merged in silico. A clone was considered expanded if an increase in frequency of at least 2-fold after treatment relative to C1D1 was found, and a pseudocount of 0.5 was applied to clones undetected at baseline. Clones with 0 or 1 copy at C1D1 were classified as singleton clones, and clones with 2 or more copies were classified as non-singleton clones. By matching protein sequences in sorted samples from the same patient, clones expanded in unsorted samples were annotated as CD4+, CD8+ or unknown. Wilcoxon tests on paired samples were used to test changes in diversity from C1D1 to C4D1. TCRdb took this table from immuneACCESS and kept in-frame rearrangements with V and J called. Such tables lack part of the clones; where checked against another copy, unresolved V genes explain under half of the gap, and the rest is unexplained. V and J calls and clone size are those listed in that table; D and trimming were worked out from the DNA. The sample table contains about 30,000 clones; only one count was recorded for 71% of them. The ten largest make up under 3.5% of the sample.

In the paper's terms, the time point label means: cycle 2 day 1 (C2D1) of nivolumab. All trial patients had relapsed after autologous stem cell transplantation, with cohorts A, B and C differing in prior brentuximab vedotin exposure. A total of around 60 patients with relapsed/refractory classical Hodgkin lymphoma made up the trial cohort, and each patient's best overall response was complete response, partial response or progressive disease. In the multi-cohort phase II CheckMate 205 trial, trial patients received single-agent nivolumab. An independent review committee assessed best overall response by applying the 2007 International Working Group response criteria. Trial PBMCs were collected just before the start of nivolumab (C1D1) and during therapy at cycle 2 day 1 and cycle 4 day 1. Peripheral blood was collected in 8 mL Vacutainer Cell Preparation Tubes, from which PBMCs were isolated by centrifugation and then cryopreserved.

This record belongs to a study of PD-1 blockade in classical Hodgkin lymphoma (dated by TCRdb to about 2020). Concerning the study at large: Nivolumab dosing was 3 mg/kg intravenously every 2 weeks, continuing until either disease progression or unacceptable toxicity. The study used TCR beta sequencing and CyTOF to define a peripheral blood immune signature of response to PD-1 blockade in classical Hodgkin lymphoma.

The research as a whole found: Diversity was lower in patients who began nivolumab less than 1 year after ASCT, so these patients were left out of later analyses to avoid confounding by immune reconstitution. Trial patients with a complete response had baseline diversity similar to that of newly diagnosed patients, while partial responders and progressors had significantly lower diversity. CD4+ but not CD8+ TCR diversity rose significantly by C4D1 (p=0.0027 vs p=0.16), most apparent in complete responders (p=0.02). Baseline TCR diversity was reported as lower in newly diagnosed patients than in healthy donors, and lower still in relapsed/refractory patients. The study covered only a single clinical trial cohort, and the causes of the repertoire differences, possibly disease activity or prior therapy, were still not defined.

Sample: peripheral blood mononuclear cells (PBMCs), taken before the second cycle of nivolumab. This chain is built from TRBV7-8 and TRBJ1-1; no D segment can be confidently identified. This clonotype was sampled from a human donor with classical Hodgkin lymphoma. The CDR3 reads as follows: CASSLAGTNTEAFF. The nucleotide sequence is TGTGCCAGCAGCTTAGCAGGAACGAACACTGAAGCTTTCTTT.